One and the same sample provided the 8 T cell receptor beta chains below, sequenced in a study of blood T cell repertoires in COVID-19. Generated by immunoSEQ multiplex PCR, the TCRdb table keeps only in-frame clones and is missing some. The sample includes fewer than 500,000 clones, about 90% of them seen just once. Material: PBMCs or T cells enriched from blood (not recorded which). The source of these receptors is a woman between 18 and 30 years old with acute COVID-19.

The rearrangement links TRBV19 to TRBJ1-1, with 8 nucleotides matching TRBD1. Looked up from germline, CDR1 is LNHDA and CDR2 is SQIVND (reference sequence). The junction had 6 bases not matched to a gene; V was cut back by 7 bases and J by 2 bases. CDR3 length: 14 residues. The CDR3 region is CASKTGQVNTEAFF. DNA of the CDR3: TGTGCCAGTAAGACGGGACAGGTTAACACTGAAGCTTTCTTT.

The gene calls are TRBV24-1 and TRBJ2-1; the match to TRBD2 covers 11 bases. J lost 6 bases, V lost 3 bases, and 21 bases had no gene match. This CDR3 spans 21 amino acids. Germline values: CDR1 KGHDR, CDR2 SFDVKD. Here the CDR3 reads CATSDPTSGSNRWSTINEQFF. The CDR3 DNA reads TGTGCCACCAGTGATCCAACTAGCGGGAGTAACCGTTGGTCTACTATCAATGAGCAGTTCTTC.

J is TRBJ1-3 and V is TRBV4-1, with TRBD1 as a possible D gene (5 bases). Germline-derived CDR1 and CDR2 are MGHRA and YSYEKL. V was pared by 0 bases and J by 3 bases, with 15 bases between. This CDR3 contains 17 residues. Here the CDR3 reads CASSQDPGGSFGNTIYF. DNA of the CDR3: TGCGCCAGCAGCCAAGATCCCGGGGGATCTTTTGGAAACACCATATATTTT.

The chain recombines TRBV29-1 with TRBJ1-5, with 8 bases matching TRBD1. The V gene's germline CDR1 is SQVTM and CDR2 ANQGSEA. This CDR3 spans 14 amino acids. V shed 6 bases and J 9 bases; nucleotides not matched to a gene: 13. The CDR3 DNA sequence: TGCAGCGTACTCTTCGGGACAGGTATAGGGCCCCAGCATTTT. It translates to CSVLFGTGIGPQHF.

V gene TRBV6-6 combines with J gene TRBJ2-7; 10 nucleotides line up with TRBD1. There are 14 residues in the CDR3. Germline CDR1 is MNHNY and CDR2 is SVGAGI (reference sequence). Trimming at V came to 4 bases and at J to 2 bases, leaving 2 bases not matched to a gene. The CDR3 coding sequence is TGTGCCAGCAGTTGGGACAGGGGCCCCTACGAGCAGTACTTC. Amino acids: CASSWDRGPYEQYF.

The chain links TRBV9 to TRBJ1-1; TRBD1 matches 7 bases. CDR1 is SGDLS, CDR2 YYNGEE, per germline. CDR3 length: 15 residues. V dropped 4 bases and J dropped 0; count of bases not matched to a gene: 6. CDR3 bases: TGTGCCAGCAGCCGAGGGGGCTTCATGAACACTGAAGCTTTCTTT. Protein sequence: CASSRGGFMNTEAFF.

The chain carries TRBV5-1 and TRBJ1-2; D call uncertain. The CDR3 extends over 13 amino acids. V lost 5 bases and J 8 bases, leaving 16 bases between the germline ends. Germline values: CDR1 SGHRS, CDR2 YFSETQ. CDR3 in amino acids: CASREPQSGGYTF. Here the CDR3 DNA reads TGCGCCAGCAGGGAGCCCCAGTCTGGAGGCTACACCTTC.

The rearrangement uses TRBV14 and TRBJ2-2; D possibly corresponds to TRBD2 (6 bases). The CDR3 is 13 amino acids. Germline V CDR1 and CDR2: SGHDN, FVKESK. The V end lost 4 bases, the J end lost 5 bases, and 8 bases lay between the germline ends. The CDR3 nucleotides read TGTGCCAGCAGCCGTGGGACTACCGGGGAGCTGTTTTTT. This codes for CASSRGTTGELFF. Using reference TRBV14 and TRBJ2-2 for the parts outside the CDR3, the full variable domain is EAGVTQFPSHSVIEKGQTVTLRCDPISGHDNLYWYRRVMGKEIKFLLHFVKESKQDESGMPNNRFLAERTGGTYSTLKVQPAELEDSGVYFCASSRGTTGELFFGEGSRLTVL.